This TCR beta chain was profiled in a study of post-analysis software for immune sequencing data. Study-wide background: Clinical courses comprised relapsing-remitting, secondary progressive and progressive-relapsing multiple sclerosis.

Presence of unique molecular identifiers characterized the TCR beta cDNA libraries. The T cell input of about 0.9 to 10 million gave around 540,000 cDNA molecules. One entry per CDR3 protein, called by TCRdb with MiXCR from the PCR reads. The sample consists of more than 450,000 distinct CDR3 sequences, around 44% of them appearing once. The CDR3 is 13 amino acids. Between the trimmed V and J ends, which lost 6 bases and 4 bases, there was a span of 12 bases. A remark on this clonotype: Its specificity is unknown.

Overall study findings and caveats: About five TRBV segments, including TRBV5-6, TRBV5-1 and TRBV20-1, were more frequent in patients than controls. Multiple sclerosis patients had significantly lower normalized Chao1 diversity than controls. Co-batched samples clustered tightly together by F measure.

The TCR comes from a girl between 5 and 17 years old with multiple sclerosis. V gene TRBV12-3 or TRBV12-4 combines with J gene TRBJ1-2; D perhaps matches TRBD1 (5 bases). The source material was blood. The CDR3 coding sequence is TGTGCCAGCAGCTCCGGAAGGGGCTATGGCTACACCTTC. Its protein product is CASSSGRGYGYTF.